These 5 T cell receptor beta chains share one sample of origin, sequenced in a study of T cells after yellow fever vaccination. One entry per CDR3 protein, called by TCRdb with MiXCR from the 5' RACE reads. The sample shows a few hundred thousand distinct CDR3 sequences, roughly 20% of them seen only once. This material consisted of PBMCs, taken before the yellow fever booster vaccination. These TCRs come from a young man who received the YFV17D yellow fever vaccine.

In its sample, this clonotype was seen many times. The CDR3 DNA sequence: TGTGCCAGCAGTCTACGGACAGATGGGCCTGGAAACACCATATATTTT. Protein sequence: CASSLRTDGPGNTIYF. This chain connects TRBV12-3 or TRBV12-4 to TRBJ1-3; D may be TRBD1 (6 bases). V lost 5 bases, J lost 2 bases, and 16 bases lay in between. The CDR3 is 16 amino acids.

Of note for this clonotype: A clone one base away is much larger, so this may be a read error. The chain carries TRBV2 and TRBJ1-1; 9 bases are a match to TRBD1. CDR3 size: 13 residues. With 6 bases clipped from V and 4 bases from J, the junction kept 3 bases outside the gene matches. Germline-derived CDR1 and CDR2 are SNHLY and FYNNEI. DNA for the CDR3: TGTGCCAGCAGGGGACAGGGAGGCACTGAAGCTTTCTTT. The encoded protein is CASRGQGGTEAFF.

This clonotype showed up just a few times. CDR3 DNA sequence: TGCAGTGCTAGAGACGCGGTAGCGGGGACCATAAACAATGAGCAGTTCTTC. It translates to CSARDAVAGTINNEQFF. The chain recombines TRBV20-1 with TRBJ2-1; 8 bases agree with TRBD2. CDR1 is DFQATT and CDR2 is SNEGSKA in the germline V gene (reference sequence). J gave up 5 bases and V 0 bases, and 12 bases lay outside the gene matches. The CDR3 totals 17 residues.

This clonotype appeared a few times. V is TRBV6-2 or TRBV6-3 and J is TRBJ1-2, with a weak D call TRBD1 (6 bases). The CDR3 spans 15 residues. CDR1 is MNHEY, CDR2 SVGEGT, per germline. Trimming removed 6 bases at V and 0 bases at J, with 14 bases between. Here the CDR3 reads CASSRQELSNYGYTF. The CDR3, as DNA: TGTGCCAGCAGCCGACAGGAGCTTTCTAACTATGGCTACACCTTC.

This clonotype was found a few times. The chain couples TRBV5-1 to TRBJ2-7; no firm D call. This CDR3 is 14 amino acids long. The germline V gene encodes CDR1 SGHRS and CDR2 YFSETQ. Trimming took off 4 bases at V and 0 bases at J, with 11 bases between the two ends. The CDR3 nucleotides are TGCGCCAGCAGCCAACCCCTGAGCTCCTACGAGCAGTACGTC. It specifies CASSQPLSSYEQYV.